These 31 T cell receptor beta chains came from one sample sequenced in a study of patients and donors after allogeneic stem cell transplantation. TCRdb recomputed calls from the RT-PCR reads with MiXCR, one row per CDR3 protein. The data hold about a million distinct CDR3 sequences, with more than 15% observed a single time. The sequencing input was blood, either unsorted or a sorted T cell fraction (not recorded which). These receptors were taken from a human donor who was either an allogeneic HSCT recipient or a stem cell or donor lymphocyte infusion donor (not recorded which). It is not recorded whose cells these are; they may come from a transplant donor.

This clonotype was observed a handful of times. The rearrangement uses TRBV12-3 or TRBV12-4 and TRBJ1-2; possible D gene TRBD1, 6 bases. V lost 4 bases, J lost 8 bases, and 17 bases lay in between. The CDR3 sequence is 14 residues long. The chain's CDR3 is CASSSQQGSLGYTF. The CDR3 coding sequence is TGTGCCAGCAGTTCCCAACAGGGCAGTTTAGGCTACACCTTC.

This clonotype was observed a handful of times. The chain links TRBV15 to TRBJ2-7; the D is unclear. The CDR3 spans 15 residues. Germline assignment: CDR1 LNHNV and CDR2 YYDKDF (reference sequence). V shed 7 bases and J shed 7 bases, with 23 bases lying between them. The CDR3 DNA follows: TGTGCCACCATTAAGCAACGGAAGGGTTCCAGAGAGCAGTACTTC. Translated, it gives CATIKQRKGSREQYF.

The chain has TRBV27 and TRBJ1-6; D gene uncertain. The CDR3 has 15 amino acids. V was clipped by 7 bases and J by 2 bases, with 12 bases between them. CDR1 is MNHEY and CDR2 is SMNVEV in the germline V gene (reference sequence). The CDR3: CASKALGPYNSPLHF. The CDR3 DNA follows: TGTGCCAGCAAGGCCTTGGGCCCCTATAATTCACCCCTCCACTTT.

The rearrangement joins TRBV4-1 to TRBJ2-7; D is unresolved. Germline CDR1 is MGHRA and CDR2 is YSYEKL. V lost 0 bases and J lost 0, with 12 bases in between. The CDR3 length is 16 residues. The CDR3 DNA is TGCGCCAGCAGCCAAGATTCAGCGACAATCTCCTACGAGCAGTACTTC. Protein product: CASSQDSATISYEQYF.

This clonotype has a handful of counts. The chain has TRBV11-2 and TRBJ2-3; 9 bases agree with TRBD2. CDR3 length: 16 amino acids. CDR1 is SGHAT, CDR2 FQNNGV, per germline. V was pared by 5 bases and J by 2 bases, with 8 bases of the junction left unmatched. CDR3 protein: CASSRRLAEITDTQYF. CDR3 bases: TGTGCCAGCAGCCGGCGACTAGCGGAAATCACAGATACGCAGTATTTT. The whole variable domain, remainder taken from reference TRBV11-2 and TRBJ2-3, is EAGVAQSPRYKIIEKRQSVAFWCNPISGHATLYWYQQILGQGPKLLIQFQNNGVVDDSQLPKDRFSAERLKGVDSTLKIQPAKLEDSAVYLCASSRRLAEITDTQYFGPGTRLTVL.

The chain couples TRBV13 to TRBJ1-3; D unresolved. Trimming took off 0 bases at V and 0 bases at J, with 15 bases between the two ends. The length of the CDR3 is 18 residues. CDR1 PRHDT and CDR2 FYEKMQ come from the germline V gene (reference sequence). Here the CDR3 reads CASSLGFMAPYSGNTIYF. In DNA, the CDR3 is TGTGCCAGCAGCTTAGGCTTCATGGCTCCCTACTCTGGAAACACCATATATTTT. Together with reference TRBV13 and TRBJ1-3, the CDR3 gives the full variable domain: AAGVIQSPRHLIKEKRETATLKCYPIPRHDTVYWYQQGPGQDPQFLISFYEKMQSDKGSIPDRFSAQQFSDYHSELNMSSLELGDSALYFCASSLGFMAPYSGNTIYFGEGSWLTVV.

This clonotype appeared once. The chain links TRBV3-1 to TRBJ2-3; TRBD2 aligns across 9 bases. The CDR3 consists of 16 residues. The ends lost 1 base at V and 4 bases at J; junction bases unmatched: 6. In germline, CDR1 is LGHDT, CDR2 YNNKEL (reference sequence). This CDR3 reads CASSQVSGGGADTQYF. Here the CDR3 DNA reads TGTGCCAGCAGCCAAGTCTCGGGCGGGGGGGCAGATACGCAGTATTTT.

The V gene is TRBV28, the J gene TRBJ2-2; 10 bases are shared with TRBD2. After removal of 6 bases from V and 0 bases from J, the junction contained 7 bases not matched to a gene. Per germline, CDR1 MDHEN and CDR2 SYDVKM. This CDR3 region has 17 residues. The CDR3 DNA sequence: TGTGCCAGCAGCCTACCCGGGACTAGCGCGAACACCGGGGAGCTGTTTTTT. This sequence encodes CASSLPGTSANTGELFF. The full variable domain, in which reference TRBV28 and TRBJ2-2 provide the parts outside the CDR3, is DVKVTQSSRYLVKRTGEKVFLECVQDMDHENMFWYRQDPGLGLRLIYFSYDVKMKEKGDIPEGYSVSREKKERFSLILESASTNQTSMYLCASSLPGTSANTGELFFGEGSRLTVL.

The J gene is TRBJ1-6, the V gene TRBV19; D possibly corresponds to TRBD1 (5 bases). Trimming removed 8 bases at V and 6 bases at J, with 14 bases between. CDR3 size: 14 residues. Germline V gene sequence: CDR1 LNHDA, CDR2 SQIVND (reference sequence). The CDR3 region has the DNA TGTGCCAGTGGACTTCGTGGGGGTAATTCACCCCTCCACTTT. Its translation is CASGLRGGNSPLHF. Full variable domain (outside the CDR3, taken from reference TRBV19 and TRBJ1-6): DGGITQSPKYLFRKEGQNVTLSCEQNLNHDAMYWYRQDPGQGLRLIYYSQIVNDFQKGDIAEGYSVSREKKESFPLTVTSAQKNPTAFYLCASGLRGGNSPLHFGNGTRLTVT.

The V and J genes are TRBV7-2 and TRBJ2-5, with TRBD2 matching over 13 bases. The J segment lost 1 base and the V segment lost 5 bases, leaving 4 bases of the junction unmatched. The V gene's germline CDR1 is SGHTA and CDR2 FQGNSA. The CDR3 is 16 residues long. CDR3 coding DNA: TGTGCCAGCAGCCAAAGACTAGCGGGGGGCCAAGAGACCCAGTACTTC. Protein sequence: CASSQRLAGGQETQYF.

V gene TRBV27 combines with J gene TRBJ1-2; possible D gene TRBD1, 5 bases. Germline CDR1 reads MNHEY; CDR2 reads SMNVEV (reference sequence). The CDR3 length is 15 residues. Trimming cost V 5 bases and J 4 bases, with 17 bases left between them. CDR3 amino acids: CASSPRLGRFYGYTF. DNA for the CDR3: TGTGCCAGCAGTCCTAGACTGGGACGGTTCTATGGCTACACCTTC.

The rearrangement joins TRBV4-1 to TRBJ1-2; D perhaps matches TRBD1 (5 bases). The length of the CDR3 is 13 residues. Germline CDR1 is MGHRA and CDR2 is YSYEKL. V lost 3 bases and J 6 bases, leaving 11 bases between the germline ends. CDR3 sequence reads: CASSQGGDDGYTF. CDR3 DNA: TGCGCCAGCAGCCAGGGAGGGGATGATGGCTACACCTTC.

The chain employs TRBV27 and TRBJ2-1; D is ambiguous. The CDR3 contains 15 residues. Germline V lookup: CDR1 MNHEY, CDR2 SMNVEV (reference sequence). V was shortened by 3 bases and J by 2 bases, with 11 bases between the two germline ends. The CDR3 nucleotides are TGTGCCAGCAGTTTGATCTTGACCCCCTACAATGAGCAGTTCTTC. This encodes CASSLILTPYNEQFF.

This chain uses TRBV12-3 or TRBV12-4 with TRBJ1-4, with 7 bases aligning to TRBD1. Losses at the gene ends were 6 bases for V and 8 bases for J; bases not matched to a gene: 12. The CDR3 sequence is 15 residues long. The CDR3 coding sequence is TGTGCCAGCAGCCGGGACAGTTTACGGGAGGAAAAACTGTTTTTT. Translated: CASSRDSLREEKLFF.

This sequence joins TRBV12-3 or TRBV12-4 and TRBJ2-1, with D maybe TRBD1 (5 bases). The CDR3 loop spans 14 amino acids. V was trimmed by 8 bases and J by 3 bases, leaving 14 bases between them. CDR3 loop: CASFDSLGYNEQFF. Here the CDR3 DNA reads TGTGCCAGCTTTGACAGCCTCGGCTACAATGAGCAGTTCTTC.

Only a few counts were recorded for this clonotype. The rearrangement links TRBV5-1 to TRBJ2-5; D might be TRBD1 (6 bases). Germline lookup yields CDR1 SGHRS and CDR2 YFSETQ. V was clipped by 0 bases and J by 0 bases, with 9 bases between them. The CDR3 covers 15 residues. CDR3 in amino acids: CASSLVTGYQETQYF. The CDR3 region has the DNA TGCGCCAGCAGCTTGGTGACAGGATACCAAGAGACCCAGTACTTC.

This clonotype showed up just a few times. The V and J genes are TRBV27 and TRBJ2-7; the match to TRBD2 covers 7 bases. The CDR3 spans 13 residues. V shed 7 bases and J 3 bases; nucleotides not matched to a gene: 6. CDR1 and CDR2 (germline): MNHEY, SMNVEV (reference sequence). CDR3 DNA: TGTGCCAGCAAAACCGCGGGAGTCTACGAGCAGTACTTC. Its translation is CASKTAGVYEQYF.

The chain combines TRBV5-1 with TRBJ2-5; 9 positions match TRBD2. Germline assignment: CDR1 SGHRS and CDR2 YFSETQ. This CDR3 contains 15 residues. The V and J ends lost 7 bases and 5 bases, in that order; junction bases with no gene match: 12. The CDR3 DNA reads as TGCGCCAGCGTGGCCACGGCTAGCGGGAAGGAGACCCAGTACTTC. This translates into CASVATASGKETQYF. Full variable domain (outside the CDR3, taken from reference TRBV5-1 and TRBJ2-5): KAGVTQTPRYLIKTRGQQVTLSCSPISGHRSVSWYQQTPGQGLQFLFEYFSETQRNKGNFPGRFSGRQFSNSRSEMNVSTLELGDSALYLCASVATASGKETQYFGPGTRLLVL.

The chain carries TRBV20-1 and TRBJ2-7, with TRBD1 as a possible D gene (5 bases). V was clipped by 5 bases and J by 0 bases, with 14 bases between them. The CDR3 length is 14 residues. Germline V gives CDR1 DFQATT, CDR2 SNEGSKA (reference sequence). CDR3 region: CSADTTASSYEQYF. CDR3 bases: TGCAGTGCTGATACGACAGCGAGCTCCTACGAGCAGTACTTC.

This clonotype was seen a handful of times. The chain combines TRBV3-1 with TRBJ1-1, with D perhaps matching TRBD1 (5 bases). The CDR3 totals 14 residues. CDR1 LGHDT and CDR2 YNNKEL come from the germline V gene (reference sequence). V dropped 2 bases and J dropped 4 bases, with 11 bases sitting between them. Here the CDR3 DNA reads TGTGCCAGCAGCCAAAGGGGACGAGTCACTGAAGCTTTCTTT. Amino acids: CASSQRGRVTEAFF.

The V call is TRBV7-8, the J call TRBJ2-2; D remains ambiguous. V was pared by 6 bases and J by 5 bases, with 19 bases between. Germline V gives CDR1 SGHVS, CDR2 FQNEAQ. The CDR3 is 16 residues long. The CDR3 is CASRPPGAGTTGELFF. The CDR3 DNA is TGTGCCAGCAGGCCTCCGGGCGCAGGTACTACCGGGGAGCTGTTTTTT.

This chain uses TRBV9 with TRBJ2-2, with 7 bases matching TRBD1. The CDR3 totals 17 residues. V lost 4 bases and J lost 3; bases outside the gene matches: 12. Germline loops: CDR1 SGDLS, CDR2 YYNGEE. The CDR3 DNA sequence: TGTGCCAGCAGCCTAATGCCCGGGACAGCCTACACCGGGGAGCTGTTTTTT. Encoded protein: CASSLMPGTAYTGELFF.

The chain carries TRBV6-1 and TRBJ1-3; D is possibly TRBD1 (6 bases). Germline CDR1 MNHNS, CDR2 SASEGT. This CDR3 contains 14 residues. V dropped 6 bases and J dropped 2 bases, with 11 bases sitting between them. CDR3 in DNA: TGTGCCAGCAGACTCGGGACACCTGGAAACACCATATATTTT. It translates to CASRLGTPGNTIYF.

The chain joins TRBV27 to TRBJ1-6, with D uncertain. Germline CDR1 reads MNHEY; CDR2 reads SMNVEV (reference sequence). V was trimmed by 5 bases and J by 6 bases, leaving 11 bases between them. The CDR3 is 14 amino acids. CDR3 DNA sequence: TGTGCCAGCAGTCAAGACCTCCCTAATTCACCCCTCCACTTT. Translating gives CASSQDLPNSPLHF.

The J gene is TRBJ1-1, the V gene TRBV19, with TRBD1 matching 8 bases. V lost 8 bases and J lost 4; bases outside the gene matches: 9. The CDR3 has 14 amino acids. Looked up from germline, CDR1 is LNHDA and CDR2 is SQIVND (reference sequence). CDR3 in amino acids: CASGTGLGPTEAFF. In DNA form, the CDR3 reads TGTGCCAGTGGGACAGGCCTTGGGCCCACTGAAGCTTTCTTT.

This clonotype was seen more than once but under ten times. The V gene is TRBV20-1, the J gene TRBJ1-1; 11 nucleotides line up with TRBD1. Germline assignment: CDR1 DFQATT and CDR2 SNEGSKA (reference sequence). The CDR3 runs to 13 residues. V gave up 6 bases and J gave up 7 bases; unmatched junction bases: 7. Here the CDR3 DNA reads TGCAGTGCCCCAGGACAGGGGGCTGGTGAAGCTTTCTTT. Translating gives CSAPGQGAGEAFF.

The chain is built from TRBV2 and TRBJ2-1; possible D gene TRBD1, 6 bases. The V gene lost 8 bases and the J gene lost 2 bases, with 13 bases spanning the gap. Germline V gene lookup returns CDR1 SNHLY and CDR2 FYNNEI. CDR3 size: 14 residues. The CDR3, as DNA: TGTGCCAGCGGGGGCAGGGCCACCTACAATGAGCAGTTCTTC. It translates to CASGGRATYNEQFF.

The V and J genes are TRBV5-1 and TRBJ2-1; D possibly matches TRBD1 or TRBD2 (5 bases each). The CDR3 loop spans 16 amino acids. The germline CDR1 and CDR2 sequences are SGHRS and YFSETQ. V was shortened by 3 bases and J by 7 bases, with 20 bases between the two germline ends. CDR3 sequence (DNA): TGCGCCAGCAGCTCCCTGGGACCGGGCTCTAGTAATGAGCAGTTCTTC. It translates to CASSSLGPGSSNEQFF.

The chain recombines TRBV20-1 with TRBJ2-1; 14 bases are shared with TRBD2. Germline-derived CDR1 and CDR2 are DFQATT and SNEGSKA (reference sequence). This CDR3 is built from 14 residues. J gave up 7 bases and V 5 bases, and 4 bases lay outside the gene matches. This CDR3 reads CSASTSGRANEQFF. CDR3 DNA: TGCAGTGCTTCGACTAGCGGGAGGGCTAATGAGCAGTTCTTC.

The CDR3 region has the DNA TGTGCCAGCAGCGCCGTCGTAGGAGGGGTAGAGACCCAGTACTTC. Protein: CASSAVVGGVETQYF. The chain has TRBV7-7 and TRBJ2-5; possible D gene TRBD2, 6 bases. Germline V gene sequence: CDR1 SSHAT, CDR2 FNYEAQ (reference sequence). This CDR3 has 15 residues. Deletions cut 5 bases from V and 4 bases from J, with 17 bases between.

This clonotype was seen a handful of times. The chain couples TRBV12-3 or TRBV12-4 to TRBJ2-1, with 7 bases lining up with TRBD2. This CDR3 spans 14 amino acids. Germline trimming cut 5 bases from V and 8 bases from J; bases unmatched to any gene: 9. The CDR3 region has the DNA TGTGCCAGCAGTCAGGCAGCGGGATGGGATGAGCAGTTCTTC. It yields the protein CASSQAAGWDEQFF.